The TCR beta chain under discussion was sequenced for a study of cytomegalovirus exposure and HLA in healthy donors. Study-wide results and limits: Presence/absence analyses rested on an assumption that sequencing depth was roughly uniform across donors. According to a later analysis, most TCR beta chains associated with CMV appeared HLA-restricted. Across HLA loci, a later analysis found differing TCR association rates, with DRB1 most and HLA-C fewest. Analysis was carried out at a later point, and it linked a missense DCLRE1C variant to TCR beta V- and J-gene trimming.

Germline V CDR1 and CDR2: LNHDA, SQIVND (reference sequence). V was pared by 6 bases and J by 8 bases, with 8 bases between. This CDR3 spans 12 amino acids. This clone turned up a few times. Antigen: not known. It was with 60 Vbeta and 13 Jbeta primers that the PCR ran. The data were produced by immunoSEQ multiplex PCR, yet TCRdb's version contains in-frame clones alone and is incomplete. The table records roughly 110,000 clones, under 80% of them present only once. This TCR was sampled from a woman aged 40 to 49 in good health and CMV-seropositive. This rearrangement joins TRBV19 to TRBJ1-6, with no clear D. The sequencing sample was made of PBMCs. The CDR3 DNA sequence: TGTGCCAGTAGGAGCCAAGATTCACCCCTCCACTTT. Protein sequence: CASRSQDSPLHF.